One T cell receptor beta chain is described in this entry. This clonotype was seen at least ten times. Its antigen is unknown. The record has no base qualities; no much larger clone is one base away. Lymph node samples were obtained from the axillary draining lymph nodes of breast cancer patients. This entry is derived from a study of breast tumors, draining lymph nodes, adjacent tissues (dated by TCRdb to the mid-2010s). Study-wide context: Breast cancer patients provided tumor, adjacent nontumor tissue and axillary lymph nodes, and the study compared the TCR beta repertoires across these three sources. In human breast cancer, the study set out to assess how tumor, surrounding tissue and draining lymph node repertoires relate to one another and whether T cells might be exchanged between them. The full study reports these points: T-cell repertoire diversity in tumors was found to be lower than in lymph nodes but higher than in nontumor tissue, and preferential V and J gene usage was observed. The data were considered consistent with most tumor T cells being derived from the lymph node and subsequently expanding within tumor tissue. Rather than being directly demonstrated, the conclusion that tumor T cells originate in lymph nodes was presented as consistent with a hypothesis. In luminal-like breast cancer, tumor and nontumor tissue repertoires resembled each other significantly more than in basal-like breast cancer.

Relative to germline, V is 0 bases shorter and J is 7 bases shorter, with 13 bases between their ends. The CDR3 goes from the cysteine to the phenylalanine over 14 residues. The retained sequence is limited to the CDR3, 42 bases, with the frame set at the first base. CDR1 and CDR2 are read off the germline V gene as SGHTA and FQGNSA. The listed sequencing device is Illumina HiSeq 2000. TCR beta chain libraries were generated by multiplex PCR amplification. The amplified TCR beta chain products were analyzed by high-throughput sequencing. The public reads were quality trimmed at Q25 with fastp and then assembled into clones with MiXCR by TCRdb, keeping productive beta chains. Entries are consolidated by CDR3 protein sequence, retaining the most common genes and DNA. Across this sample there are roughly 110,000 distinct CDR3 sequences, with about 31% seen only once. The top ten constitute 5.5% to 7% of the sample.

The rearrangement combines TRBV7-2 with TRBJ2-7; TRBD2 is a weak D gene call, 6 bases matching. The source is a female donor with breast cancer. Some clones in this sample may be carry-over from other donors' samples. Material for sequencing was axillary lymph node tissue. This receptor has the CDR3 CASSLATSFGEQYF. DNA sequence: TGTGCCAGCAGCTTAGCGACTAGTTTCGGAGAGCAGTACTTC.